The subject of this entry is one T cell receptor (beta chain). Its target is unknown. The PCR employed 60 Vbeta primers together with 13 Jbeta primers. Clones were read by immunoSEQ multiplex PCR, and TCRdb kept only the in-frame ones, dropping some. The sample gives over 150,000 clones, 60% to 85% of which show up once; roughly 3% is in the top ten. This sample is drawn from a study of cytomegalovirus exposure and HLA in healthy donors. This CDR3 spans 14 amino acids. V shed 2 bases and J 6 bases; nucleotides not matched to a gene: 3. Germline V gene data show CDR1 as MDHEN and CDR2 as SYDVKM. Study conclusions and caveats: TRBV6-2, TRBV6-3 and some other V segments were unresolvable in 87-base-pair reads.

Each donor's status was that of a healthy bone marrow donor. Specimen: PBMCs. The clonotype was recovered from a male donor in good health and CMV-seronegative. This rearrangement joins TRBV28 to TRBJ1-2; TRBD1 agrees at 10 bases. The CDR3 DNA reads as TGTGCCAGCAGTTTAGCGACAGGGGGCAATGGCTACACCTTC. Translation: CASSLATGGNGYTF.